The present T cell receptor (beta chain) was sequenced within a study of T cells in Graves' hyperthyroidism and ophthalmopathy. Findings and limits, study-wide: Most expanded thyroid clonotypes above 0.001 also appeared in blood.

Template material for amplifying TCR beta CDR3 regions consisted of RNA transcripts. Primed by the HTBI set, a first-round RT-PCR was run on the TCR CDR3. TCRdb called the multiplex PCR reads again in MiXCR, with one record for every CDR3 protein. This table has some 400,000 distinct CDR3 sequences, under 20% appearing once. In patients aged 18 to 65, hyperthyroidism was newly diagnosed, with duration under 2 months. Researchers barred patients who had uncontrolled infection, other autoimmune disease, pregnancy or lactation. The CDR3 totals 15 residues. The J segment lost 2 bases and the V segment lost 9 bases, leaving 10 bases of the junction unmatched. This clonotype was counted a single time. Its matching antigen is unknown.

The J gene is TRBJ2-5, the V gene TRBV12-3 or TRBV12-4; 9 bases map to TRBD2. The origin of this receptor is a woman younger than 30 with Graves' hyperthyroidism. Sequences were obtained from blood. This chain's CDR3 is CASVLSGSPQETQYF. The CDR3 DNA follows: TGTGCCAGTGTACTTAGCGGGAGTCCGCAAGAGACCCAGTACTTC.